Presented here are 6 T cell receptor beta chains from one specimen sequenced in a study of blood T cell repertoires in COVID-19. Clones were sequenced by immunoSEQ multiplex PCR, and TCRdb holds only the in-frame ones, with some missing. Here the sample spans about 140,000 clones, around 76% being singletons. The sequenced material came from peripheral blood. Receptors originate from an elderly man with acute or convalescent COVID-19.

Only one count was recorded for this clone. The chain joins TRBV7-2 to TRBJ2-3; TRBD1 agrees at 7 bases. There are 14 residues in the CDR3. In germline, CDR1 is SGHTA, CDR2 FQGNSA. V dropped 6 bases and J dropped 6; count of bases not matched to a gene: 9. The DNA for the CDR3 is TGTGCCAGCAGTACACAGGGGAAGCGGGATACGCAGTATTTT. Amino acid sequence: CASSTQGKRDTQYF.

This clone is a singleton in its sample. This chain uses TRBV30 with TRBJ2-1; 7 bases match TRBD1. The CDR3 spans 13 residues. V lost 0 bases and J lost 9; bases outside the gene matches: 5. CDR1 is GTSNPN, CDR2 SVGIG, per germline (reference sequence). The CDR3 region has the DNA TGTGCCTGGAGTGTTACAGGGGACCTTGAGCAGTTCTTC. Its protein product is CAWSVTGDLEQFF. The whole variable domain, remainder taken from reference TRBV30 and TRBJ2-1, is SQTIHQWPATLVQPVGSPLSLECTVEGTSNPNLYWYRQAAGRGLQLLFYSVGIGQISSEVPQNLSASRPQDRQFILSSKKLLLSDSGFYLCAWSVTGDLEQFFGPGTRLTVL.

This clone came up a few times. This chain connects TRBV7-2 to TRBJ2-1; TRBD1 matches at 9 bases. The CDR3 runs 15 residues. Germline CDR1 SGHTA, CDR2 FQGNSA. V was pared by 0 bases and J by 5 bases, with 2 bases of the junction left unmatched. CDR3 in DNA: TGTGCCAGCAGCTTAGCCGGACAGGGGAACAATGAGCAGTTCTTC. Its protein product is CASSLAGQGNNEQFF.

This clone was seen a single time. The genes are TRBV6-1 and TRBJ1-2; no reliable D call. The length of the CDR3 is 13 residues. Germline V gives CDR1 MNHNS, CDR2 SASEGT. Trimming took 3 bases from V and 2 from J, leaving 7 bases between them. The DNA for the CDR3 is TGTGCCAGCAGTGACAGTATCAACTATGGCTACACCTTC. Residues: CASSDSINYGYTF.

The CDR3: CAKGGGVTDTQYF. CDR3 DNA: TGTGCCAAAGGCGGGGGGGTGACAGATACGCAGTATTTT. This chain links TRBV2 with TRBJ2-3; 9 nucleotides agree with TRBD2. Unmatched junction bases numbered 5, after V lost 10 bases and J lost 3 bases. The length of the CDR3 is 13 residues. Germline loops: CDR1 SNHLY, CDR2 FYNNEI.

The chain employs TRBV5-6 and TRBJ1-1, with 7 bases that match TRBD1. After removal of 0 bases from V and 11 bases from J, the junction contained 13 bases not matched to a gene. The CDR3 runs to 15 residues. Germline lookup yields CDR1 SGHDT and CDR2 YYEEEE. CDR3 sequence reads: CASSLVGGILFSAFF. In nucleotides, the CDR3 is TGTGCCAGCAGCTTGGTAGGGGGCATTTTATTTTCGGCTTTCTTT.